The rows below give T cell receptor beta chains drawn from one sample of a study of cytomegalovirus exposure and HLA in healthy donors. Clones were sequenced by immunoSEQ multiplex PCR, and TCRdb holds only the in-frame ones, with some missing. Here the sample spans 120,000 or so clones, more than 85% being singletons. Sequencing was done on a sample of PBMCs. These receptors were obtained from a man between 18 and 35 years old in good health and CMV-seropositive. Each CDR3 is given with its conserved first and last residue. Each record gives: D gene, J gene, V gene, CDR3 protein. The D gene is left open where the match is weak.

d_gene: -
j_gene: TRBJ1-3
v_gene: TRBV4-1
CDR3aa: CASSQDPGFRASGNTIYF

d_gene: -
j_gene: TRBJ2-1
v_gene: TRBV7-9
CDR3aa: CASSLRRVGNEQFF

d_gene: TRBD1
j_gene: TRBJ1-2
v_gene: TRBV6-5
CDR3aa: CASRTGQDYGYTF

d_gene: -
j_gene: TRBJ1-6
v_gene: TRBV2
CDR3aa: CASSETGNNSPLHF

d_gene: TRBD2
j_gene: TRBJ2-3
v_gene: TRBV4-3
CDR3aa: CASSQVSGGATDTQYF

d_gene: -
j_gene: TRBJ1-4
v_gene: TRBV5-1
CDR3aa: CASSHAPGFDEKLFF

d_gene: -
j_gene: TRBJ1-5
v_gene: TRBV25-1
CDR3aa: CASRLGNQPQHF

d_gene: -
j_gene: TRBJ2-7
v_gene: TRBV27
CDR3aa: CASSLSGGFSYEQYF

d_gene: TRBD2
j_gene: TRBJ2-2
v_gene: TRBV7-8
CDR3aa: CASSSGSGARGTGELFF

d_gene: TRBD1
j_gene: TRBJ1-5
v_gene: TRBV6-6
CDR3aa: CASSERQGGNQPQHF

d_gene: -
j_gene: TRBJ1-1
v_gene: TRBV19
CDR3aa: CASSTSRVTEAFF

d_gene: TRBD2
j_gene: TRBJ2-1
v_gene: TRBV7-9
CDR3aa: CASRDYYNEQFF

d_gene: -
j_gene: TRBJ1-3
v_gene: TRBV7-6
CDR3aa: CASSPGVLTSSGNTIYF

d_gene: TRBD1
j_gene: TRBJ2-1
v_gene: TRBV19
CDR3aa: CASSILQGAYEQFF

d_gene: TRBD1
j_gene: TRBJ1-2
v_gene: TRBV5-4
CDR3aa: CASSLKPGQGSYGYTF

d_gene: TRBD1
j_gene: TRBJ1-2
v_gene: TRBV11-2
CDR3aa: CASSSYRDRIYGYTF

d_gene: -
j_gene: TRBJ1-3
v_gene: TRBV2
CDR3aa: CASSRDFLYF

d_gene: TRBD1
j_gene: TRBJ2-2
v_gene: TRBV18
CDR3aa: CASSYQGTANTGELFF

d_gene: TRBD1
j_gene: TRBJ1-2
v_gene: TRBV7-9
CDR3aa: CASSLSPGQGDLSYGYTF

d_gene: -
j_gene: TRBJ1-1
v_gene: TRBV5-1
CDR3aa: CASGQISSGNTEAFF

d_gene: -
j_gene: TRBJ1-2
v_gene: TRBV25-1
CDR3aa: CASSDRLRGNYGYTF

d_gene: -
j_gene: TRBJ1-2
v_gene: TRBV15
CDR3aa: CATSKRKQEYGYTF

d_gene: TRBD1
j_gene: TRBJ1-2
v_gene: TRBV5-1
CDR3aa: CASSVRGQNSGYTF

d_gene: TRBD1
j_gene: TRBJ2-7
v_gene: TRBV5-1
CDR3aa: CASSWTPTGDRPYEQYF

d_gene: -
j_gene: TRBJ1-4
v_gene: TRBV2
CDR3aa: CASSRQGSTNEKLFF

d_gene: -
j_gene: TRBJ1-5
v_gene: TRBV10-1
CDR3aa: CASSENSYQPQHF

d_gene: -
j_gene: TRBJ2-5
v_gene: TRBV7-2
CDR3aa: CASSLEFLGLGGKETQYF

d_gene: -
j_gene: TRBJ2-5
v_gene: TRBV5-1
CDR3aa: CASKSGGDQETQYF

d_gene: -
j_gene: TRBJ2-7
v_gene: TRBV14
CDR3aa: CASSQDGRGSSYEQYF

d_gene: -
j_gene: TRBJ2-7
v_gene: TRBV4-1
CDR3aa: CASSHGLDRSYEQYF

d_gene: -
j_gene: TRBJ1-2
v_gene: TRBV6-1
CDR3aa: CASSETGFYGYTF

d_gene: TRBD1
j_gene: TRBJ1-5
v_gene: TRBV18
CDR3aa: CASSPTGEQPQHF

d_gene: TRBD1
j_gene: TRBJ2-1
v_gene: TRBV2
CDR3aa: CASQIGQGLNEQFF

d_gene: TRBD1
j_gene: TRBJ2-7
v_gene: TRBV11-2
CDR3aa: CASSPTGTSSYEQYF

d_gene: TRBD1
j_gene: TRBJ2-2
v_gene: TRBV5-1
CDR3aa: CASSFLTGGTGELFF

d_gene: TRBD1
j_gene: TRBJ2-2
v_gene: TRBV7-2
CDR3aa: CASSLDVRGLTGELFF

d_gene: -
j_gene: TRBJ1-1
v_gene: TRBV18
CDR3aa: CASSQANTEAFF

d_gene: -
j_gene: TRBJ2-2
v_gene: TRBV7-9
CDR3aa: CASSLDIGTGELFF

d_gene: TRBD2
j_gene: TRBJ2-1
v_gene: TRBV29-1
CDR3aa: CSSDRVGSGAYNEQFF

d_gene: -
j_gene: TRBJ2-5
v_gene: TRBV5-1
CDR3aa: CASSLAVVAGYQMKTQYF

d_gene: -
j_gene: TRBJ2-5
v_gene: TRBV6-6
CDR3aa: CASSYSLQTGQETQYF

d_gene: -
j_gene: TRBJ1-1
v_gene: TRBV29-1
CDR3aa: CSVGEKPNTEAFF